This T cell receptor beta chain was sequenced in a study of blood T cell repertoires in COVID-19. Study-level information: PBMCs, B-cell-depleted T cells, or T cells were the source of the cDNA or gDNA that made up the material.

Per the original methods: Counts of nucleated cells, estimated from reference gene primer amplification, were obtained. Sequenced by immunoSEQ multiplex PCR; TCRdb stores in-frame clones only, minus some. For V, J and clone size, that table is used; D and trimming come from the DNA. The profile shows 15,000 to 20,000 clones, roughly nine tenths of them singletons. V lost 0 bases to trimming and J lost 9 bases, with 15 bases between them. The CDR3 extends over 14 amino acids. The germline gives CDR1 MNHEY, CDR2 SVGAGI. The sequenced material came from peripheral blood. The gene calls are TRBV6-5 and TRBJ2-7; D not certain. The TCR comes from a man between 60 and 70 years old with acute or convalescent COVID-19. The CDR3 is CASSYSAEPTGQYF. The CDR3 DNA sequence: TGTGCCAGCAGTTACTCGGCCGAGCCCACGGGGCAGTACTTC.